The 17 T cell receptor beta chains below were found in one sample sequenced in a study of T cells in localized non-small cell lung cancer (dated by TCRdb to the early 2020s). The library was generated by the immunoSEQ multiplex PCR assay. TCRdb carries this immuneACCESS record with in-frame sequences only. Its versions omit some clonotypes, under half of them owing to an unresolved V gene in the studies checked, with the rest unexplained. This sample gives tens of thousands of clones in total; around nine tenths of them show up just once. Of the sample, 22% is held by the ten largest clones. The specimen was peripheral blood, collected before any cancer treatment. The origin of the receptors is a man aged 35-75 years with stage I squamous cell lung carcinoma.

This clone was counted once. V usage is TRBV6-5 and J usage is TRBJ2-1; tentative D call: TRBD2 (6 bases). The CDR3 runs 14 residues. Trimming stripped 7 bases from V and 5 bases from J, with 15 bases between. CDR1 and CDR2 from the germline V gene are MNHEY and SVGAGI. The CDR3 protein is CASTLGGGHNEQFF. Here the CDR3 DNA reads TGTGCCAGCACCCTGGGGGGAGGCCACAATGAGCAGTTCTTC.

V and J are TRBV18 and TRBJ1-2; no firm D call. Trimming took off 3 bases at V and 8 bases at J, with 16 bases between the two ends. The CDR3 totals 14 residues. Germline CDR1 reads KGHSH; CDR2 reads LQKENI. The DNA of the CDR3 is TGTGCCAGCTCACCCCAATCGGGTTTGGAGGGCTACACCTTC. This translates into CASSPQSGLEGYTF.

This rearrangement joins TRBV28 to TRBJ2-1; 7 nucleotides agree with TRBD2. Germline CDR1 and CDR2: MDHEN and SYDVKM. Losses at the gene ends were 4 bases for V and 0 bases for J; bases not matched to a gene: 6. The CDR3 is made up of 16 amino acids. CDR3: CASSSLAPSSYNEQFF. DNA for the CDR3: TGTGCCAGCAGTTCACTAGCGCCGAGCTCCTACAATGAGCAGTTCTTC.

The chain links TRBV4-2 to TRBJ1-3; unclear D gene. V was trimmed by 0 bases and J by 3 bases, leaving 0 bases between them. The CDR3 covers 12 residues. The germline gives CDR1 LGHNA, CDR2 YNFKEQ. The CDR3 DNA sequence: TGTGCCAGCAGCCAAGATGGAAACACCATATATTTT. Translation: CASSQDGNTIYF.

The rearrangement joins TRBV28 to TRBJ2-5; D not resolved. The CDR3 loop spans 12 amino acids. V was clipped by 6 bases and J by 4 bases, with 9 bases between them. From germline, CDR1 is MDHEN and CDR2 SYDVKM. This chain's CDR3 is CASRDPRETQYF. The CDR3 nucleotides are TGTGCCAGCAGGGACCCCCGAGAGACCCAGTACTTC.

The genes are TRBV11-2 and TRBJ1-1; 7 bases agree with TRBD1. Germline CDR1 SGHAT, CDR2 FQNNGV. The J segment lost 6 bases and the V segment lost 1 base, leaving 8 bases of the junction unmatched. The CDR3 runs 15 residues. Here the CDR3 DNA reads TGTGCCAGCAGCTTAGGGATACAGGGGACGTCTGAAGCTTTCTTT. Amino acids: CASSLGIQGTSEAFF.

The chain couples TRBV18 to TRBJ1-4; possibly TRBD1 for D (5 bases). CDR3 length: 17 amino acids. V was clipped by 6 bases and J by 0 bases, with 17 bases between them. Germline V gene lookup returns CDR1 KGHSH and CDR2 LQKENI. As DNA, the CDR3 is TGTGCCAGCTCTCTAGGAGGACACCATGCAACTAATGAAAAACTGTTTTTT. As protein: CASSLGGHHATNEKLFF.

The chain's CDR3 is CASSQYSGNTIYF. The DNA for the CDR3 is TGCGCCAGCAGCCAATATAGTGGAAACACCATATATTTT. V and J are TRBV4-1 and TRBJ1-3, with D unclear. Trimming cost V 2 bases and J 3 bases, with 5 bases left between them. The CDR3 extends over 13 amino acids. Germline lookup yields CDR1 MGHRA and CDR2 YSYEKL.

CDR3 sequence (DNA): TGTGCCAGCAGCCCAGCTACCGGGAACGGCTACACCTTC. It yields the protein CASSPATGNGYTF. The J gene is TRBJ1-2, the V gene TRBV7-2; no clear D gene. The germline gives CDR1 SGHTA, CDR2 FQGNSA. The CDR3 runs 13 residues. V lost 5 bases, J lost 8 bases, and 15 bases lay in between.

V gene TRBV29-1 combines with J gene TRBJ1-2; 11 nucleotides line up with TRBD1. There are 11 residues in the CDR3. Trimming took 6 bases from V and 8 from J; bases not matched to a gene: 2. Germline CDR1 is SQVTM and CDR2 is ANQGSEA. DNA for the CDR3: TGCAGCGTATGGGACAGGGGGGGCTACACCTTC. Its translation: CSVWDRGGYTF.

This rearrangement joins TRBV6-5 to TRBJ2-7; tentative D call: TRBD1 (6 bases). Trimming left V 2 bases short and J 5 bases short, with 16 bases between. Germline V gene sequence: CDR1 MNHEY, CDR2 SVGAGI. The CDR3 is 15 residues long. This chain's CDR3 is CASSYGAGERDEQYF. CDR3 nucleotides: TGTGCCAGCAGTTACGGGGCAGGGGAACGGGACGAGCAGTACTTC.

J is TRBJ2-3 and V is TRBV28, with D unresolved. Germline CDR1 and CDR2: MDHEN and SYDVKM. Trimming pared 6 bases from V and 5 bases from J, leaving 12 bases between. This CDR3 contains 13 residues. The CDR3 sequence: CASSLSGIDTQYF. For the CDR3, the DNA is TGTGCCAGCAGCCTTAGTGGGATAGATACGCAGTATTTT.

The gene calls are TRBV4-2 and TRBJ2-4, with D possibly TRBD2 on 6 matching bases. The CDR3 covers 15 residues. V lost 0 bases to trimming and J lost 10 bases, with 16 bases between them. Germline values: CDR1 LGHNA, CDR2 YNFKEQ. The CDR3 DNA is TGTGCCAGCAGCCAAGAGTCGGGAGCCGATCCTATTCAGTACTTC. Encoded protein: CASSQESGADPIQYF.

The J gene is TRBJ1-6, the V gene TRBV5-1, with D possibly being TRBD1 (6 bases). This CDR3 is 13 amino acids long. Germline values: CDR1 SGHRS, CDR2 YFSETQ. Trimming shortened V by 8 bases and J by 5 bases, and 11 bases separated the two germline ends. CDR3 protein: CARVTGNNSPLHF. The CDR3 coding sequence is TGCGCCAGAGTTACAGGGAATAATTCACCCCTCCACTTT.

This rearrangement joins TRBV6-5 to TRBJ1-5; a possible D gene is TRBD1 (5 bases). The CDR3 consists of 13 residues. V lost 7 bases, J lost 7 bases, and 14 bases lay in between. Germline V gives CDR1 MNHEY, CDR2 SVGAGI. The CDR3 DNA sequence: TGTGCCAGCAAACGGGACTTCGACCAGCCCCAGCATTTT. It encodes CASKRDFDQPQHF.

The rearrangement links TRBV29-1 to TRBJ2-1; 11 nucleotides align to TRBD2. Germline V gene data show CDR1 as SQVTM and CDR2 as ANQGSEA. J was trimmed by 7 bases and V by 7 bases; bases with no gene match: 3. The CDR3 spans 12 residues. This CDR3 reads CSGRTSGNEQFF. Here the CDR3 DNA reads TGCAGCGGGAGGACTAGCGGGAATGAGCAGTTCTTC.

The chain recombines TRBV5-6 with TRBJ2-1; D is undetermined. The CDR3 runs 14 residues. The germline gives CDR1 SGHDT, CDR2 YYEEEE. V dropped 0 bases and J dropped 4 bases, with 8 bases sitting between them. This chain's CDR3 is CASSLGTTYNEQFF. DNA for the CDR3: TGTGCCAGCAGCTTGGGGACCACATACAATGAGCAGTTCTTC.